This T cell receptor (beta chain) was obtained from a study of cytomegalovirus exposure and HLA in healthy donors (dated by TCRdb to between 2016 and 2019). As for the study more broadly: According to an earlier analysis of a few hundred of the donors, 150 million to 200 million T cells yielded roughly 110 million unique TCR beta sequences and 250 to 350 Gb of sequence data. Approximately 300 gigabases of sequencing data and tens of millions of unique TCR sequences were included in an early release covering about 700 HLA-typed donors. Of the roughly 430 genotyped donors, over 70% fell in the genetic ancestry cluster associated with self-reported Caucasian donors. The study aimed to test whether cataloging public T cell receptors could reveal signatures of past pathogen exposure. The study profiled the T cell repertoires of approximately 700 subjects by immunosequencing and related them to cytomegalovirus serostatus. A separate validation cohort of some 130 different subjects was used in addition to the approximately 640-subject first cohort. To predict cytomegalovirus infection status, the study combined high-throughput TCR immunosequencing, statistical association of individual TCRs with disease status, and machine learning. In a later analysis, previously published TCR beta repertoires from hundreds of donors were re-analyzed and high-resolution HLA genotyping was added so that TCR occurrence patterns could be studied. Rather than using new phenotypic data, the later analysis identified candidate immune exposures from TCR beta sequences and from how often those sequences occurred across donors. To decide whether each TCR beta V gene segment behaved as functional or pseudogenic, an earlier analysis of some 570 of the donors relied on high-throughput TCR beta sequencing. Donor age, sex, ethnicity and CMV serostatus were collected together with the repertoire data. A later genetic analysis used genome-wide SNP genotypes for about 60% of the roughly 670 donors, treating that subset as a discovery cohort. All discovery cohort repertoires had been generated on a single sequencing platform. HLA typing covered class I and class II loci at four-digit resolution. Typing coverage varied by locus: about 629-630 donors for A, B, C, DRB1 and DQB1; approximately 500 for DQA1; over 600 for DPA1; approximately 470 for DPB1. Roughly 5 DR-DQ haplotypes were treated as single units for association and clustering because of strong linkage in the cohort. Among around 400 genotyped donors of the cohort, an average of about 240,000 unique TCR beta nucleotide sequences was sequenced per donor, of which approximately 19% were non-productive. Overall results and qualifications from the work: V-gene and J-gene trimming of TCR beta chains was associated with a missense DCLRE1C variant in a later genetic analysis, and the association was replicated in an independent cohort. In a later analysis, TCR association rates were found to vary across HLA loci, with the most associated TCRs seen for DRB1 alleles and the fewest for HLA-C alleles. Immune exposure information for the cohort was limited to CMV serostatus. Some IMGT-functional V segments, including TRBV6-2 and TRBV6-3, could not be told apart with the 87-base-pair reads, so those segments were excluded. According to a later genetic analysis, donors in an Asian-associated ancestry cluster had fewer N-insertions in productive TCRs than the roughly 660-donor mean. A further reported finding was that TCR beta sequences accurately predicted the HLA-A and HLA-B alleles for most subjects in the first cohort. Correlated functional status among segregating V segments might be attributable to linkage disequilibrium, but an unknown experimental factor could not be ruled out. The sequencing pipeline was judged likely to have produced a cluster of highly shared sequence variants as a technical artifact. The authors suggested that the approach could potentially be generalized to other disease states and immunological phenotypes. Three of the identified cytomegalovirus-associated TCR beta chains were confirmed in vitro to be specific for cytomegalovirus antigens. The presence/absence analyses assumed that sequencing depth was roughly uniform across donors, and that assumption may not be true. When HLA alleles, especially DR and DQ, strongly co-occurred, TCR associations were difficult to assign to individual alleles. A later analysis found that HLA-associated TCR beta chains were more clonally expanded and had lower generation probabilities than equally common non-associated chains. In a later analysis, most CMV-associated TCR beta chains were found to appear HLA-restricted, with HLA associations seemingly driven largely by CMV exposure. A later analysis reported that several top co-occurrence clusters appeared linked to parvovirus B19, influenza, CMV and Epstein-Barr virus. HLA typing was unavailable for some donors at each locus, so association tests used only the typed subset. While some public TCRs were present in many individuals, most TCR sequences turned up only very rarely across donors. At a false discovery rate of 0.05, a later analysis linked 15,000 to 20,000 TCR beta sequences to specific HLA alleles. The study listed 150 to 200 TCR beta chains as associated with cytomegalovirus. The earlier analysis of about 600 of the donors excluded 15 to 20 rarely observed V segments, including chromosome 9 orphons, because counts were too low. In this cohort, only TCR beta chains were sequenced, and detectable features were limited by the absence of alpha or paired-chain data. In an earlier analysis of around 600 of the donors, most TCR beta V segments were observed in productive rearrangements about 87% or about 30% of the time, broadly matching IMGT annotations. In both the original and validation cohorts, the classifier was reported to diagnose cytomegalovirus status with high specificity and sensitivity.

With regard to this clone: Its antigen is unknown. There are no base qualities to consult, and no much larger clone falls within one base.

The library came from the immunoSEQ multiplex PCR assay. For the multiplex PCR, a mixture combining 60 forward primers for TCR Vbeta segments and 13 reverse primers for TCR Jbeta segments was used. The CDR3 region of rearranged TCR beta genes was amplified from genomic DNA by a multiplex PCR assay. The Illumina HiSeq System was used to sequence the amplified TCR beta libraries as 87-base-pair reads. The authors processed their data as follows. A later analysis counted tens of millions of unique TCR beta chains across the 650 to 800 repertoires, and approximately 11 million of these chains were shared by at least two donors. Raw reads were error-corrected and collapsed into unique sequences by a nearest-neighbor algorithm in which closely related sequences were merged to remove PCR and sequencing errors. CDR3 sequences were aligned to IMGT reference sequences to assign V, D and J gene segments. For a sequence to be retained, a match of at least six nucleotides was required to both a V gene segment and a J gene segment. Rearrangements were classified as productive when the CDR3 lacked stop codons and remained in frame with V and J, and all other rearrangements were classified as non-productive. CDR3 was defined by IMGT convention, running from the second conserved V-encoded cysteine to the conserved J-encoded phenylalanine. The earlier analysis of about 640 of the donors excluded any sequence lacking an unambiguous match to a single V gene segment. An earlier analysis of a few hundred of the donors called V segments functional above 56.7% productive rearrangements and segregating when the between-donor standard deviation exceeded 5%. A statistical classification framework was built for diagnosing cytomegalovirus status from the catalog of TCR beta chain sequences. A later analysis assigned V and J genes by comparing TCR nucleotide sequences with IMGT/GENE-DB human TR gene sequences. The TCRdist pipeline was used in a later analysis to assign CDR3 sequences and most-parsimonious VDJ recombination scenarios. In a later analysis, each TCR beta chain was defined by its CDR3 amino acid sequence together with its V-gene family, and reads without a unique V-gene family were excluded. To address suspected cross-contamination and a sequencing artifact, a later analysis removed roughly 640 highly shared, low-generation-probability nucleotide sequences. In a later analysis, a clonal expansion index for each public chain was calculated from normalized within-repertoire ranks of inferred template counts. Generation probabilities in a later analysis came from a VDJ recombination model fitted to out-of-frame rearrangements, and those results were checked against IGoR. In a later analysis, TCR-TCR, TCR-HLA and TCR-CMV co-occurrence was scored with hypergeometric tests, and a repertoire-size bias correction was applied to TCR pairs. In a later analysis, false discovery rates were estimated by permuting HLA or CMV assignments 20 times. A later analysis grouped co-occurring TCRs with DBSCAN, adding TCRdist sequence similarity when clustering within HLA-allele-positive subsets. Repertoires with fewer than 30,000 or more than 120,000 public chains, plus five repertoires with anomalous nucleotide sharing, were excluded from co-occurrence clustering. TCRdb re-hosts the immuneACCESS table, in-frame sequences only. Its copies lack some clones; in the studies checked, an unresolved V gene accounts for under half of them, and the cause for the rest is not known. Clone size and V and J calls were adopted from that table, with D and trimming inferred from the DNA. The sample table lists some 110,000 clones, roughly three quarters of them with a count of one. Jointly, the top ten make up around 15% of the sample.

The germline V gene yields KGHSH for CDR1 and LQKENI for CDR2. For this chain, trimming is 5 bases at the V end and 3 bases at the J end, and the number of junction bases without a gene match is 5. Including the terminal cysteine and phenylalanine, the CDR3 comprises 14 residues. Just CDR3 DNA is preserved here, 42 bases in frame from base 1. The cohort consisted of 600 to 700 healthy bone marrow donors. Cohort members were all nominally healthy when sampled, although unrecorded immune exposures were likely present. The donor was CMV seropositive and was included in the group of around 300 seropositive cohort members. Every donor gave a peripheral blood sample, and the peripheral blood mononuclear cells from that sample were used for TCR beta sequencing. Genomic DNA extraction from the blood cell samples was performed with the Qiagen DNeasy Blood Extraction Kit.

Rearrangement joined TRBV18 to TRBJ2-7, with 9 bases in between that match TRBD1. Specimen: PBMCs. The sequence derives from a man aged 50-60 years in good health and CMV-seropositive. The CDR3: CASSSDRGYYEQYF. The DNA sequence is TGTGCCAGCTCATCGGACAGGGGTTACTACGAGCAGTACTTC.